This TCR beta chain was profiled in a study of STAT5B mutations in CD4+ large granular lymphocyte leukemia. The protocol was immunoSEQ multiplex PCR, while the TCRdb copy is restricted to in-frame clones and leaves out a portion. The table shows roughly 41,000 clones, with approximately 72% occurring only once. This clone was observed a few times. The specimen sequenced was CD4+ T cells from blood buffy coats. The receptor was isolated from a human donor in good health.

The DNA of the CDR3 is TGCGCCAGCAGCTTGATGGCGGGGGTGAACACTGAAGCTTTCTTT. Protein product: CASSLMAGVNTEAFF. The chain combines TRBV5-1 with TRBJ1-1, with D perhaps TRBD1 (5 bases). Germline assignment: CDR1 SGHRS and CDR2 YFSETQ. The CDR3 length is 15 residues. V lost 1 base to trimming and J lost 0 bases, with 10 bases between them.